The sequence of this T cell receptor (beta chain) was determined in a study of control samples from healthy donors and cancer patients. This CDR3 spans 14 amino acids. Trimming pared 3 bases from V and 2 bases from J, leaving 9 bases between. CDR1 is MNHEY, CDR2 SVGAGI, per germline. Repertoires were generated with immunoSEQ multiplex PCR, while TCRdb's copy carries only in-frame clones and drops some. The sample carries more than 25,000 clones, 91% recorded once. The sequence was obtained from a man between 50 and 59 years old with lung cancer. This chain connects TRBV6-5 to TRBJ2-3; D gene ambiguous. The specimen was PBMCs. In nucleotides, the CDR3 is TGTGCCAGCAGTTATATAGGAACCACAGATACGCAGTATTTT. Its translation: CASSYIGTTDTQYF.